The text below deals with one T cell receptor beta chain. Libraries were prepared by immunoSEQ multiplex PCR; TCRdb keeps only in-frame clonotypes and omits some of them. Among 85,000 to 110,000 clones, around 89% were seen once, and the ten largest hold approximately 19%. This specimen comes from a study of control samples from healthy donors and cancer patients. The germline gives CDR1 GTSNPN, CDR2 SVGIG (reference sequence). The V and J ends lost 2 bases and 6 bases respectively, with 14 bases between them. The CDR3 sequence is 15 residues long. The sequence derives from a man aged 55 to 70 with lung cancer. The specimen sequenced was PBMCs. The gene calls are TRBV30 and TRBJ1-6; possibly TRBD1 for D (5 bases). The CDR3 is CAWSLLGRSNSPLHF. The CDR3 DNA reads as TGTGCCTGGAGTCTGTTGGGACGGTCTAATTCACCCCTCCACTTT.